These T cell receptor beta chains were read from a single sample in a study of shared clonotypes between healthy human individuals. Clones were sequenced by immunoSEQ multiplex PCR, and TCRdb holds only the in-frame ones, with some missing. The sample has under 600,000 clones; approximately 79% are singletons. The sequenced material came from PBMCs. The receptor source for this set is a woman between 35 and 50 years old in good health. Some clones in this sample may be carry-over from other donors' samples. Each CDR3 is given with its conserved first and last residue. Each record gives: CDR3 protein, CDR3 DNA, D gene, J gene, V gene, clone size. A D gene is named only where the DNA matches it firmly. Clone size is given for some rows only: seen once, a few or many times, or a class if the clone is expanded.

cdr3_aa: CASSLLATHNEQFF
cdr3_nt: TGTGCCAGCAGCTTACTAGCGACCCACAATGAGCAGTTCTTC
d_call: -
j_call: TRBJ2-1
v_call: TRBV7-9
clone_size: few

cdr3_aa: CSVEDRSRGTGELFF
cdr3_nt: TGCAGCGTTGAAGATCGATCCCGGGGAACCGGGGAGCTGTTTTTT
d_call: -
j_call: TRBJ2-2
v_call: TRBV29-1
clone_size: few

cdr3_aa: CASGRARNELFF
cdr3_nt: TGTGCCTCAGGCAGGGCTAGAAACGAACTGTTTTTT
d_call: -
j_call: TRBJ1-4
v_call: TRBV7-9
clone_size: -

cdr3_aa: CASSARTGGNEKLFF
cdr3_nt: TGTGCCAGCAGCGCGCGGACAGGGGGGAATGAAAAACTGTTTTTT
d_call: TRBD1
j_call: TRBJ1-4
v_call: TRBV7-9
clone_size: -

cdr3_aa: CASSYMLAGAEQFF
cdr3_nt: TGCGCCAGCAGTTATATGCTAGCGGGAGCCGAGCAGTTCTTC
d_call: TRBD2
j_call: TRBJ2-1
v_call: TRBV10-1
clone_size: -

cdr3_aa: CASSPDWGEQYF
cdr3_nt: TGTGCCAGCAGCCCGGACTGGGGCGAGCAGTACTTC
d_call: -
j_call: TRBJ2-7
v_call: TRBV7-2
clone_size: -

cdr3_aa: CATSRDILPNEQFF
cdr3_nt: TGTGCCACCAGCAGAGATATCCTTCCCAATGAGCAGTTCTTC
d_call: -
j_call: TRBJ2-1
v_call: TRBV15
clone_size: -

cdr3_aa: CASSLMARGEKLFF
cdr3_nt: TGTGCCAGCAGTTTGATGGCACGAGGTGAAAAACTGTTTTTT
d_call: -
j_call: TRBJ1-4
v_call: TRBV27
clone_size: -

cdr3_aa: CSHLGGTLQETQYF
cdr3_nt: TGCAGCCATCTCGGGGGGACCCTACAAGAGACCCAGTACTTC
d_call: TRBD2
j_call: TRBJ2-5
v_call: TRBV29-1
clone_size: -

cdr3_aa: CASVGNREIYEQYF
cdr3_nt: TGTGCCAGCGTGGGAAACCGGGAAATATACGAGCAGTACTTC
d_call: -
j_call: TRBJ2-7
v_call: TRBV6-1
clone_size: -

cdr3_aa: CAMGGTGASYEQYF
cdr3_nt: TGTGCCATGGGGGGGACAGGGGCCTCCTACGAGCAGTACTTC
d_call: TRBD1
j_call: TRBJ2-7
v_call: TRBV10-3
clone_size: -

cdr3_aa: CASSESLDETQYF
cdr3_nt: TGCGCCAGCAGTGAGAGCTTGGATGAGACCCAGTACTTC
d_call: -
j_call: TRBJ2-5
v_call: TRBV10-1
clone_size: few

cdr3_aa: CASSQSSGPYNEQFF
cdr3_nt: TGTGCCAGCAGCCAATCTAGCGGGCCCTACAATGAGCAGTTCTTC
d_call: TRBD2
j_call: TRBJ2-1
v_call: TRBV9
clone_size: -

cdr3_aa: CASSRDIEGYTF
cdr3_nt: TGTGCCAGCAGTAGAGACATTGAAGGCTACACCTTC
d_call: -
j_call: TRBJ1-2
v_call: TRBV25-1
clone_size: -

cdr3_aa: CATSRDIGEKLFF
cdr3_nt: TGTGCCACCAGCAGAGATATCGGTGAAAAACTGTTTTTT
d_call: -
j_call: TRBJ1-4
v_call: TRBV15
clone_size: -

cdr3_aa: CASSFRSNEQFF
cdr3_nt: TGTGCCAGCAGCTTTAGGTCCAATGAGCAGTTCTTC
d_call: -
j_call: TRBJ2-1
v_call: TRBV13
clone_size: -

cdr3_aa: CASSLYIDTGELFF
cdr3_nt: TGTGCCAGCAGCTTATATATAGACACCGGGGAGCTGTTTTTT
d_call: -
j_call: TRBJ2-2
v_call: TRBV7-9
clone_size: -

cdr3_aa: CASSLARQRGTDTQYF
cdr3_nt: TGTGCCAGCAGCTTAGCGCGCCAGCGGGGCACAGATACGCAGTATTTT
d_call: -
j_call: TRBJ2-3
v_call: TRBV7-2
clone_size: -

cdr3_aa: CASRVGRRGYVEQYF
cdr3_nt: TGTGCCAGCAGGGTGGGCAGGAGGGGTTACGTTGAGCAGTACTTC
d_call: -
j_call: TRBJ2-7
v_call: TRBV7-8
clone_size: -

cdr3_aa: CASSLGQTQETQYF
cdr3_nt: TGTGCCAGCAGCCTCGGACAGACTCAAGAGACCCAGTACTTC
d_call: -
j_call: TRBJ2-5
v_call: TRBV5-4
clone_size: few

cdr3_aa: CASSGTGDTGAFF
cdr3_nt: TGTGCCAGCAGTGGGACAGGTGACACAGGAGCTTTCTTT
d_call: TRBD1
j_call: TRBJ1-1
v_call: TRBV6-1
clone_size: few

cdr3_aa: CASSVDTTNTGELFF
cdr3_nt: TGTGCCAGCAGCGTAGATACCACTAACACCGGGGAGCTGTTTTTT
d_call: -
j_call: TRBJ2-2
v_call: TRBV9
clone_size: -

cdr3_aa: CASSSLQGAQETQYF
cdr3_nt: TGTGCCAGCAGCTCACTACAGGGGGCCCAAGAGACCCAGTACTTC
d_call: TRBD1
j_call: TRBJ2-5
v_call: TRBV5-4
clone_size: -

cdr3_aa: CASSYSTGGSYEQYF
cdr3_nt: TGTGCCAGCAGTTACTCGACGGGAGGGTCCTACGAGCAGTACTTC
d_call: TRBD2
j_call: TRBJ2-7
v_call: TRBV6-5
clone_size: -

cdr3_aa: CASSLFPGGTASTGELFF
cdr3_nt: TGTGCCAGCAGCTTATTTCCGGGAGGGACAGCCTCCACCGGGGAGCTGTTTTTT
d_call: -
j_call: TRBJ2-2
v_call: TRBV7-3
clone_size: -

cdr3_aa: CASSSGMGPRDTQYF
cdr3_nt: TGTGCCAGCAGCTCGGGGATGGGGCCCCGCGATACGCAGTATTTT
d_call: -
j_call: TRBJ2-3
v_call: TRBV5-4
clone_size: once

cdr3_aa: CASSYDRSYEQYF
cdr3_nt: TGTGCCAGCAGTTATGACAGGTCCTACGAGCAGTACTTC
d_call: -
j_call: TRBJ2-7
v_call: TRBV28
clone_size: -

cdr3_aa: CASRVTNTGELFF
cdr3_nt: TGTGCCAGCAGGGTCACGAACACCGGGGAGCTGTTTTTT
d_call: -
j_call: TRBJ2-2
v_call: TRBV6-1
clone_size: few

cdr3_aa: CASSHQTGTGQETQYF
cdr3_nt: TGCGCCAGCAGCCATCAGACAGGGACGGGGCAAGAGACCCAGTACTTC
d_call: TRBD1
j_call: TRBJ2-5
v_call: TRBV4-3
clone_size: -

cdr3_aa: CASSLIRTSGDGNGQFF
cdr3_nt: TGTGCCAGCAGCTTAATCCGGACTAGCGGGGACGGCAATGGGCAGTTCTTC
d_call: TRBD2
j_call: TRBJ2-1
v_call: TRBV7-3
clone_size: -

cdr3_aa: CASSVGVGVGNTEAFF
cdr3_nt: TGTGCCAGCAGCGTTGGGGTGGGGGTTGGGAACACTGAAGCTTTCTTT
d_call: -
j_call: TRBJ1-1
v_call: TRBV9
clone_size: -